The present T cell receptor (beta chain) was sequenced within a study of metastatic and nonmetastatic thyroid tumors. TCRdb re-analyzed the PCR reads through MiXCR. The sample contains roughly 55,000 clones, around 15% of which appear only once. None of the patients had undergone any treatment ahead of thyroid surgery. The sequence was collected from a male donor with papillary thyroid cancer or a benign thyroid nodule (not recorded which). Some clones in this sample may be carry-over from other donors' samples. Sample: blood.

The CDR3 sequence: CSARDYTGAGELFF. Here the CDR3 DNA reads TGCAGTGCTAGAGATTATACCGGCGCCGGGGAGCTGTTTTTT. The chain employs TRBV20-1 and TRBJ2-2; D is uncertain. This CDR3 has 14 amino acids. CDR1 and CDR2 from the germline V gene are DFQATT and SNEGSKA (reference sequence). Trimming took 0 bases from V and 6 from J, leaving 11 bases between them.